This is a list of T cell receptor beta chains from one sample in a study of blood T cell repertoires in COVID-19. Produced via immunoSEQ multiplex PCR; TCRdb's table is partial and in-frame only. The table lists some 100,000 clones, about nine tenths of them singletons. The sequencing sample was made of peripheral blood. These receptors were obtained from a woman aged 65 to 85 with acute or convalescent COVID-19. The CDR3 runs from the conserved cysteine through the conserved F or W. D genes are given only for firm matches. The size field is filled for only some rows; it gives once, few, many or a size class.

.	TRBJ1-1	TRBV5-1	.	TGCGCCAGCAGCTTTGGGGCGACCACTGAAGCTTTCTTT	CASSFGATTEAFF
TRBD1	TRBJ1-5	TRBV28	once	TGTGCCAGCAGTTTATGGGTCGGACAGGGCAATCAGCCCCAGCATTTT	CASSLWVGQGNQPQHF
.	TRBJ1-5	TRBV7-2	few	TGTGCCAGCGGAACAGGGATTCTCAATCAGCCCCAGCATTTT	CASGTGILNQPQHF
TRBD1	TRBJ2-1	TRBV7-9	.	TGTGCCAGCAGCTTAGCCGACAGGGAGAATGAGCAGTTCTTC	CASSLADRENEQFF
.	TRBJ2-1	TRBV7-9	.	TGTGCCAGCAGCCGCGGGAACAGCCACAATGAGCAGTTCTTC	CASSRGNSHNEQFF
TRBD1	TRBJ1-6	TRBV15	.	TGTGCCACCAGCAGACGTCGGACAGGGGGCGATTTGAATTCACCCCTCCACTTT	CATSRRRTGGDLNSPLHF
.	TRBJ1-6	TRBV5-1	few	TGCGCCAGCAGCTTGGGGGGGCAAAGTTATTCACCCCTCCACTTT	CASSLGGQSYSPLHF
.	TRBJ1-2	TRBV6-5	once	TGTGCCAGCAGTCCTGGACAGCGTTATGGCTACACCTTC	CASSPGQRYGYTF
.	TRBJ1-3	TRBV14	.	TGTGCCAGCAGCCAGCGTATAAGTTGGTCCCGATCTGGAAACACCATATATTTT	CASSQRISWSRSGNTIYF
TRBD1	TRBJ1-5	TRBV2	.	TGTGCCAGCGGATTGAAGGGACAGGCCCAGCATTTT	CASGLKGQAQHF
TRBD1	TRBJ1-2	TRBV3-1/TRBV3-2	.	TGTGCCAGCAGCCAGGATGGGTTGGGACAGGGCCACTATGGCTACACCTTC	CASSQDGLGQGHYGYTF
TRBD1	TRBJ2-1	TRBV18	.	TGTGCCAGCTCACCGACAGGGGGCAATGAGCAGTTCTTC	CASSPTGGNEQFF
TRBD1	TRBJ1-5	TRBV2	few	TGTGCCAGCAGTCGGACAGGAGGGGATAGCAATCAGCCCCAGCATTTT	CASSRTGGDSNQPQHF
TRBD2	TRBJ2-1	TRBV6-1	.	TGTGCCAGCAGTGAACTAGCGGGAGGTCCTTTCTACAATGAGCAGTTCTTC	CASSELAGGPFYNEQFF